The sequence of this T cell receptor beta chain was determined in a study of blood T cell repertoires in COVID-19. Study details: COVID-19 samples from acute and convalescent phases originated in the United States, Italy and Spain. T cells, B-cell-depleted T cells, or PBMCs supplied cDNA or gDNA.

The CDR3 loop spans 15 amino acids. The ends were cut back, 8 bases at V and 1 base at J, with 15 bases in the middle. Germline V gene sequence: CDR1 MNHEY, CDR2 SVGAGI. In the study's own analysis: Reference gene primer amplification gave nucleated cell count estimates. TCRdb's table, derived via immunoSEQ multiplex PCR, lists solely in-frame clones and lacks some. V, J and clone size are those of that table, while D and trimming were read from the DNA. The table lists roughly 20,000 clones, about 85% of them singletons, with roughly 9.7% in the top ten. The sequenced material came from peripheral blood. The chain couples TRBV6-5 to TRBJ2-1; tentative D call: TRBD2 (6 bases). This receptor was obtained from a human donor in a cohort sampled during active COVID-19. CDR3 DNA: TGTGCCAGCGGGGGATTGAGCGGGTCCTACAATGAGCAGTTCTTC. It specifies CASGGLSGSYNEQFF.